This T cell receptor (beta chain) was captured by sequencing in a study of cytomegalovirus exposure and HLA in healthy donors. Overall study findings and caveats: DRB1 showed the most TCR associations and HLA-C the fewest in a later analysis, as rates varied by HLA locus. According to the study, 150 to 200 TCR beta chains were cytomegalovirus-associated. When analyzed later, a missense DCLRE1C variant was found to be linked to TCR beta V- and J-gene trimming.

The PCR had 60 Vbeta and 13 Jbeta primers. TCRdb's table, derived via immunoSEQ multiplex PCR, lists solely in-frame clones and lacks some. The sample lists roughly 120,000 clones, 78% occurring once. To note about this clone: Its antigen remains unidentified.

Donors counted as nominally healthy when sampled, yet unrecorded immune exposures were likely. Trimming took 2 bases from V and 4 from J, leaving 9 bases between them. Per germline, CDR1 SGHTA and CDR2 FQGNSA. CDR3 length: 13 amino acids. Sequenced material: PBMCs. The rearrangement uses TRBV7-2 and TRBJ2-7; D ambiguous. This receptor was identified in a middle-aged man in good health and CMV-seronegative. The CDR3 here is CASSLFTQYEQYF. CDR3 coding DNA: TGTGCCAGCAGCTTATTTACTCAATACGAGCAGTACTTC.